This TCR beta chain stems from a study of blood T cell repertoires in COVID-19. The overall study: T cells, B-cell-depleted T cells, or PBMCs supplied cDNA or gDNA.

This clone was observed a single time. The V gene's germline CDR1 is MNHEY and CDR2 SVGAGI. V was pared by 9 bases and J by 8 bases, with 10 bases of the junction left unmatched. The CDR3 length is 14 residues. In the original processing: Amplification of reference gene primers provided the estimated nucleated cell counts. Sequencing was performed with immunoSEQ multiplex PCR; in TCRdb, only in-frame clones are kept and a portion is missing. V, J and clone size were drawn from that table, and D and trimming were deduced from the DNA. The sample records 200,000 to 300,000 clones, 80% to 90% being singletons.

The chain links TRBV6-5 to TRBJ1-6; 7 bases match TRBD1. Sequencing was done on a sample of peripheral blood. This TCR came from a man in his thirties or forties with active or convalescent COVID-19. CDR3 sequence: CASSQGTSDSPLHF. As DNA, the CDR3 is TGTGCCAGTTCACAGGGGACGTCGGATTCACCCCTCCACTTT.